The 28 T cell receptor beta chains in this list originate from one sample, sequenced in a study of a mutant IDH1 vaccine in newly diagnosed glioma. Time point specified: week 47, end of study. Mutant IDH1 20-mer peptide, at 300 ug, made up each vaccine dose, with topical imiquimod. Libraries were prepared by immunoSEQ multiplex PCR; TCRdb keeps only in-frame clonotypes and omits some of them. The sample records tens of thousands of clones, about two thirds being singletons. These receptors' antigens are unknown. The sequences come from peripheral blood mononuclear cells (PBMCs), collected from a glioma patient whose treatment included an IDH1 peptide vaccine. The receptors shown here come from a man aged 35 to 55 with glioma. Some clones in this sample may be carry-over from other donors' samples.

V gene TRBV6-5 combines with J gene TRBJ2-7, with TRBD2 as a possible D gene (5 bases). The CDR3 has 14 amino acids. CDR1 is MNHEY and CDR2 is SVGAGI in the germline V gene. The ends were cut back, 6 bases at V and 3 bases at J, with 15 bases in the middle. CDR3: CASSPRTENYEQYF. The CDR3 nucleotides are TGTGCCAGCAGCCCGCGGACTGAGAACTACGAGCAGTACTTC.

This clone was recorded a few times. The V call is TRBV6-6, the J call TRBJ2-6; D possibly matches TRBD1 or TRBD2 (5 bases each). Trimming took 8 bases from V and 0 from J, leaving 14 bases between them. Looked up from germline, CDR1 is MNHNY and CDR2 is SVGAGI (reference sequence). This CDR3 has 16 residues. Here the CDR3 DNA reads TGTGCCAGCTCCTTGGGGGAGAACTCTGGGGCCAACGTCCTGACTTTC. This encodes CASSLGENSGANVLTF.

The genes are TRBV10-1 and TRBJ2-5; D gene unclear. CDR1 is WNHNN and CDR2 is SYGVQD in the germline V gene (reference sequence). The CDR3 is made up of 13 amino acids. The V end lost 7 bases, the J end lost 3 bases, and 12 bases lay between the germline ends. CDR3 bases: TGCGCCAGCACTAAACAATCCGAAGAGACCCAGTACTTC. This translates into CASTKQSEETQYF.

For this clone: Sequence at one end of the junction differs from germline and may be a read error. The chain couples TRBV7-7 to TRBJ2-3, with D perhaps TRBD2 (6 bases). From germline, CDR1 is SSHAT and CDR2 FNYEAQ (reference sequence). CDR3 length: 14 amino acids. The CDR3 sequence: CASSVLSAGDTQYF. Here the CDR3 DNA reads TGTGCTAGCAGCGTCTTATCAGCGGGAGATACGCAGTATTTT.

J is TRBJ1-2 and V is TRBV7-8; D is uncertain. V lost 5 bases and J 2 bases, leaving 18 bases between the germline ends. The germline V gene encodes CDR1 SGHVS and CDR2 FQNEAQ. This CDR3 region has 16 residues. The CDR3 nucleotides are TGTGCCAGCAGCCTTGATAGCCTTAACTTAAACTATGGCTACACCTTC. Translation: CASSLDSLNLNYGYTF.

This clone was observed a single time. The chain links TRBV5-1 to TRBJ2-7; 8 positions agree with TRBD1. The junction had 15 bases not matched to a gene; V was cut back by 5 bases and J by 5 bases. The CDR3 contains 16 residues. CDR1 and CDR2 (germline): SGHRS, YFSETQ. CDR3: CASSPRLRQGFDEQYF. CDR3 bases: TGCGCCAGCAGTCCGCGTTTGAGACAGGGGTTCGACGAGCAGTACTTC. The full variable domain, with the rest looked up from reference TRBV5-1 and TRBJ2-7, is KAGVTQTPRYLIKTRGQQVTLSCSPISGHRSVSWYQQTPGQGLQFLFEYFSETQRNKGNFPGRFSGRQFSNSRSEMNVSTLELGDSALYLCASSPRLRQGFDEQYFGPGTRLTVT.

CDR3 region: CASSLSLGPGKGGYTF. In nucleotides, the CDR3 is TGTGCCAGCAGTTTGTCCCTCGGCCCCGGGAAGGGGGGCTACACCTTC. V gene TRBV28 combines with J gene TRBJ1-2; possible D gene TRBD1, 5 bases. This CDR3 contains 16 residues. Germline assignment: CDR1 MDHEN and CDR2 SYDVKM. Trimming removed 3 bases at V and 8 bases at J, with 22 bases between.

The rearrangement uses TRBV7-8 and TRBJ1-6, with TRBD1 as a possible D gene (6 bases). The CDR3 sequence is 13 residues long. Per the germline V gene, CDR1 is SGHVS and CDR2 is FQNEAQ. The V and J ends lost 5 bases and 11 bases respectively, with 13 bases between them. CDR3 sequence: CASSKDRGTPLHF. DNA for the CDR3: TGTGCCAGCAGCAAGGACAGAGGAACACCCCTCCACTTT.

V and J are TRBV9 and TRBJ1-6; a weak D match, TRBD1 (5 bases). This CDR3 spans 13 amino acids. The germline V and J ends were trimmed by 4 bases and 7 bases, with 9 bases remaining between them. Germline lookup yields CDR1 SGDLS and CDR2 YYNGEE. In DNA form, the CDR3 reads TGTGCCAGCAGCCTAGGGGAGAATTCACCCCTCCACTTT. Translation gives CASSLGENSPLHF.

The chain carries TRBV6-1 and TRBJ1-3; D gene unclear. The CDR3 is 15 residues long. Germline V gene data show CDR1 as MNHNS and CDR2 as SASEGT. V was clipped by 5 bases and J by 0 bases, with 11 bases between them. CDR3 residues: CASSRGSNSGNTIYF. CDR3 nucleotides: TGTGCCAGCAGTCGTGGCAGCAACTCTGGAAACACCATATATTTT.

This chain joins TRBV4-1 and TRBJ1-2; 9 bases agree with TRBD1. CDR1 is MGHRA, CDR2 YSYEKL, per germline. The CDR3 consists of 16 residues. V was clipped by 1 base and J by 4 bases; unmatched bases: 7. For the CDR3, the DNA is TGCGCCAGCAGCCAAGGACAGGGGGTTCTTTCCTATGGCTACACCTTC. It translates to CASSQGQGVLSYGYTF.

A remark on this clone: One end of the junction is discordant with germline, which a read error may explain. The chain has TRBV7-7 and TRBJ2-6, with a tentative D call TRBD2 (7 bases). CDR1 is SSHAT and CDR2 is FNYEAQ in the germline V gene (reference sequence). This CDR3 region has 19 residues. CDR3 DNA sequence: TGTGCTAGCAGCTCTGAATTAGGGGGGGCCGTCTCTGGGGCCAACGTCCTGACTTTC. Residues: CASSSELGGAVSGANVLTF.

Written as DNA, the CDR3 is TGCGCCAGCAGCTCCGGGACAGTTCAAGAGACCCAGTACTTC. Translation: CASSSGTVQETQYF. This chain links TRBV5-1 with TRBJ2-5; 7 nucleotides align to TRBD1. The CDR3 runs to 14 residues. The germline V gene has CDR1 SGHRS and CDR2 YFSETQ. After removal of 3 bases from V and 2 bases from J, the junction contained 4 bases not matched to a gene.

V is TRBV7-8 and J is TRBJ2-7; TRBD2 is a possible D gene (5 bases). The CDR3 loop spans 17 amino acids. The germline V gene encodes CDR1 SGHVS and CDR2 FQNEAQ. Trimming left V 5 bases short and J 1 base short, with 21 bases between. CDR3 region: CASSVEALAPNSYEQYF. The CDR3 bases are TGTGCCAGCAGCGTTGAAGCTCTAGCTCCGAATTCCTACGAGCAGTACTTC.

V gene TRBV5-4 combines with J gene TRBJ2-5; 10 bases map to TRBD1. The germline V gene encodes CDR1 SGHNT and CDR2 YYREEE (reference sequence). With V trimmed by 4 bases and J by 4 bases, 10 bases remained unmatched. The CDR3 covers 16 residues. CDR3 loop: CASSQSRGTGVETQYF. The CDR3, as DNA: TGTGCCAGCAGCCAATCTAGGGGGACAGGGGTAGAGACCCAGTACTTC.

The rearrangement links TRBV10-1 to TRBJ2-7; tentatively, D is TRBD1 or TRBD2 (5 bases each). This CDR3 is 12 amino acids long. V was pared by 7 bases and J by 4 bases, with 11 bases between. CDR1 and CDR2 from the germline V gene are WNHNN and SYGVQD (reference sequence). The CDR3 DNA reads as TGCGCCAGCAACCGGGACGGGTACGAGCAGTACTTC. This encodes CASNRDGYEQYF.

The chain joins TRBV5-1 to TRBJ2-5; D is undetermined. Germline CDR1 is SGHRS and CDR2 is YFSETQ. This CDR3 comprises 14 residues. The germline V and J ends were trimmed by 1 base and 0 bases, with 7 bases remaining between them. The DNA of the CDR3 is TGCGCCAGCAGCTTGCCTGGCTACCAAGAGACCCAGTACTTC. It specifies CASSLPGYQETQYF.

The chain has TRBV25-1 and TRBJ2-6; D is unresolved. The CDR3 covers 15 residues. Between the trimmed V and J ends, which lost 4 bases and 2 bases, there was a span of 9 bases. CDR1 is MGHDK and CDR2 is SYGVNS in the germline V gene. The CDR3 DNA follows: TGTGCCAGCAGTGCACGCCGGGCTGGGGCCAACGTCCTGACTTTC. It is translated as CASSARRAGANVLTF.

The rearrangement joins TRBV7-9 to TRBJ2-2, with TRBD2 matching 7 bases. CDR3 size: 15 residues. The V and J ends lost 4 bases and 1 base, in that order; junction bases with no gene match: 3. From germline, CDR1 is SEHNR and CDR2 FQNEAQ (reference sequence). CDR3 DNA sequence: TGTGCCAGCAGCTCGAGCGGGGAGAACACCGGGGAGCTGTTTTTT. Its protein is CASSSSGENTGELFF.

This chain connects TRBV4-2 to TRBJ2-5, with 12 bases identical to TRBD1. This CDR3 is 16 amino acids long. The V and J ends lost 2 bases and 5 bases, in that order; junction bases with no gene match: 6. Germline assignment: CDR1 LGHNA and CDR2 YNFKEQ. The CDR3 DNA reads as TGTGCCAGCAGCCAATACGGGGACAGGGGGCGCGAGACCCAGTACTTC. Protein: CASSQYGDRGRETQYF.

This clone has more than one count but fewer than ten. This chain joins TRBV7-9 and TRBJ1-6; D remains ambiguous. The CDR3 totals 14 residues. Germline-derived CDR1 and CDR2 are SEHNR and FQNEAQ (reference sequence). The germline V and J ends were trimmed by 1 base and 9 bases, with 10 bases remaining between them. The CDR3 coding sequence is TGTGCCAGCAGCTTAGTCCTGGACCTTTCACCCCTCCACTTT. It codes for CASSLVLDLSPLHF.

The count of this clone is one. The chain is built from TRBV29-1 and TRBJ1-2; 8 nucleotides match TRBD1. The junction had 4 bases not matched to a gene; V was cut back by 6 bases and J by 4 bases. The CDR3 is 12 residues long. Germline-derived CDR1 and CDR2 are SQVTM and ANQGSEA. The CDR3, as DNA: TGCAGCGTGGTAACAGGGGGCTATGGCTACACCTTC. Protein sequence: CSVVTGGYGYTF.

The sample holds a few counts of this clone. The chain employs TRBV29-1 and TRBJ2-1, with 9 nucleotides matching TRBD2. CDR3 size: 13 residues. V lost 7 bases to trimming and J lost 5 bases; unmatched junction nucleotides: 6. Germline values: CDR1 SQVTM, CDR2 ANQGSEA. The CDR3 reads CSAAERGDNEQFF. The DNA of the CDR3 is TGCAGCGCCGCTGAGCGGGGGGACAATGAGCAGTTCTTC.

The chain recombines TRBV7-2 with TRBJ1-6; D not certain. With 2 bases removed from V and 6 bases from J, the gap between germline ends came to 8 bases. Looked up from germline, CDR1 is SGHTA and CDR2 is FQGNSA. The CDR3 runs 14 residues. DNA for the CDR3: TGTGCCAGCAGCTTAAAGTACACTAATTCACCCCTCCACTTT. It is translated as CASSLKYTNSPLHF.

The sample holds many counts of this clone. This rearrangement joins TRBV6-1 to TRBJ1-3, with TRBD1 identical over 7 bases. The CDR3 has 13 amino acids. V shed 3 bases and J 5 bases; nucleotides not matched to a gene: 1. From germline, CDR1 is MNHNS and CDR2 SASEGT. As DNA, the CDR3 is TGTGCCAGCAGTGAGGGACAGAGAAACACCATATATTTT. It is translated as CASSEGQRNTIYF.

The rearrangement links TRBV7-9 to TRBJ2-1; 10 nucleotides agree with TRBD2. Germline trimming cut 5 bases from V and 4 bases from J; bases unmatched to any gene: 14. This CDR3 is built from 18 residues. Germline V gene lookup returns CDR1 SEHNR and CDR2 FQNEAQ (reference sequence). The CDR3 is CASSGSRSGGAKYNEQFF. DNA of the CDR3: TGTGCCAGCAGCGGAAGTAGGAGCGGGGGGGCTAAATACAATGAGCAGTTCTTC.

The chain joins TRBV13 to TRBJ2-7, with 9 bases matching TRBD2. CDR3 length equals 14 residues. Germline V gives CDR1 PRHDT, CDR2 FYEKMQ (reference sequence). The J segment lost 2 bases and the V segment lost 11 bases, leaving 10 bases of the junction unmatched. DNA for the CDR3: TGTGCCTCCGGCACGGGCGGGGGGGCCTACGAGCAGTACTTC. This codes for CASGTGGGAYEQYF.

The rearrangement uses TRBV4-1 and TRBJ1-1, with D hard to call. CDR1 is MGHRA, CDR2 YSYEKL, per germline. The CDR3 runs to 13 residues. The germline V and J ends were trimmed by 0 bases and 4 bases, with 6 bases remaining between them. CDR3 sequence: CASSQDGSTEAFF. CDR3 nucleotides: TGCGCCAGCAGCCAAGACGGAAGCACTGAAGCTTTCTTT.